This TCR beta chain was identified during a study of tumor T cells in aggressive B-cell lymphoma. The protocol was immunoSEQ multiplex PCR, while the TCRdb copy is restricted to in-frame clones and leaves out a portion. The table lists several hundred clones, around 90% of them singletons. This TCR was sampled from an adult with diffuse large B cell lymphoma. Specimen: tumor tissue.

CDR3 protein: CAWTQPGGYTF. CDR3 sequence (DNA): TGTGCCTGGACCCAACCAGGTGGCTACACCTTC. The chain recombines TRBV30 with TRBJ1-2; D ambiguous. The CDR3 totals 11 residues. Germline CDR1 GTSNPN, CDR2 SVGIG (reference sequence). With 4 bases removed from V and 7 bases from J, the gap between germline ends came to 10 bases.